A single T cell receptor (beta chain) is shown here with its context. This entry is derived from a study of blood T cell repertoires in COVID-19. Using immunoSEQ multiplex PCR, the repertoire was profiled, and TCRdb retains in-frame clones only, with some absent. The table includes some 520,000 clones, 85% to 90% detected once. Trimming shortened V by 1 base and J by 3 bases, and 8 bases separated the two germline ends. The CDR3 sequence is 14 residues long. CDR1 and CDR2 (germline): LNHNV, YYDKDF (reference sequence). This TCR was recovered from a man younger than 30 with COVID-19, enrolled during active disease. The rearrangement links TRBV15 to TRBJ2-3, with D perhaps matching TRBD1 (5 bases). The specimen was peripheral blood. The DNA for the CDR3 is TGTGCCACCAGCAGAGGGGGCGTTACAGATACGCAGTATTTT. Its protein product is CATSRGGVTDTQYF.